This paragraph covers one TCR beta chain sequence. Its target is unknown. This specimen belongs to a study of a mutant IDH1 vaccine in newly diagnosed glioma. Overall study results and limits: Overall, 90% to 95% of patients had vaccine-induced immune responses.

There are 14 residues in the CDR3. Indicated time point: baseline, week 1 (first vaccination visit). Treatment indicated: pre-vaccination baseline after standard-of-care therapy. Sequencing used immunoSEQ multiplex PCR; TCRdb keeps in-frame clones, though not all of them. The sample holds 70,000 or so clones, about 86% seen once. This clonotype was sampled from a woman aged 18-29 years with glioma. Some clones in this sample may be carry-over from other donors' samples. The source material was peripheral blood mononuclear cells (PBMCs), sampled from a glioma patient treated with radiotherapy, temozolomide or both. This sequence joins TRBV21-1 and TRBJ2-7. TRBV21-1 is reported as a pseudogene. The CDR3 DNA sequence: TGTGCCAGCAGCACCCCGGGCCAGCAATACGAGCAGTACTTC. Amino acids: CASSTPGQQYEQYF.